Here is one T cell receptor beta chain with its context. Its antigen is not identified. Researchers attached unique molecular identifiers to individual cDNA molecules. MiXCR, run by TCRdb on the 5' RACE reads, gives a single entry per CDR3 protein. The top ten hold about 5.8% of the sample, which has tens of thousands of distinct CDR3 sequences, approximately 10% seen once. These data are taken from a study of early T cells in non-severe SARS-CoV-2 infection. Study-wide background: Unsorted whole-blood RNA was sequenced in bulk, leaving chains unpaired. The study, taken as a whole, reports: Matches to VDJdb favored anti-spike CD8 responses and missed private and CD4 specificities.

Trimming pared 8 bases from V and 5 bases from J, leaving 19 bases between. Germline CDR1 is KGHDR and CDR2 is SFDVKD. The CDR3 is 15 amino acids. The receptor was derived from an adult who was a healthcare worker with PCR-confirmed SARS-CoV-2 infection or an uninfected control (not recorded which). Source: whole blood, taken at baseline. The V call is TRBV24-1, the J call TRBJ2-3; D may be TRBD2 (7 bases). The CDR3 nucleotides read TGTGCCACCACCACGACGGCGGGGGCTGGAGATACGCAGTATTTT. It translates to CATTTTAGAGDTQYF.